This TCR beta chain stems from a study of vaccination and CD4 T cells after COVID-19. Study information: Treatment of control cultures consisted of a CEFX pool, an HIV-1 Nef pool, or no peptide.

Sequencing of the DNA from cultured CD4+ T cells was carried out with the Oncomine TCR Beta short-read assay. One entry per CDR3 protein results from TCRdb running MiXCR on the PCR reads. The table shows about 15,000 distinct CDR3 sequences, with approximately 73% occurring only once. From germline, CDR1 is MDHEN and CDR2 SYDVKM. J lost 9 bases, V lost 6 bases, and 11 bases had no gene match. The CDR3 sequence is 15 residues long. Worth noting for this clonotype: Its target is unknown.

Treatment denoted: approximately 9-day PBMC culture with coronavirus spike peptide pools or control peptides (ViraFEST assay). The chain has TRBV28 and TRBJ1-5; 10 nucleotides line up with TRBD1. The TCR sequence derives from a human donor who had recovered from COVID-19. The sequencing input was CD4+ T cells from blood, cultured in vitro. CDR3 amino acids: CASSSAGTGVRPQHF. The DNA of the CDR3 is TGTGCCAGCAGCTCCGCCGGGACAGGGGTGAGGCCCCAGCATTTT.